This T cell receptor (beta chain) was documented in a study of T cells in women clearing cervical HPV infection. Background on the study: HLA type stays a possible confounder, typing being limited. The study, taken as a whole, reports: Associations may precede or follow infection; HPV-specific or memory T cells were not isolated. Controls had more TRBV6-7 (approximately 0.15%) than cases (0.11%).

Note on this clone: Its antigen is not identified. The missing CDR3 end, 3 residues past where the read stops, is filled in from the germline J gene. Other DNA sequences of this sample code for an identical CDR3.

Profiled with immunoSEQ multiplex PCR; TCRdb holds only in-frame clones, not every one. This repertoire includes 25,000 to 35,000 clones. The CDR3 consists of 15 residues. CDR1 and CDR2 from the germline V gene are SGHDT and YYEEEE. This TCR was recovered from a woman aged 18-70 years with a cervical HPV16 infection that either progressed to CIN3+ or cleared (not recorded which). The chain recombines TRBV5-6 with TRBJ2-3; TRBD2 matches at 10 bases. Material for sequencing was blood buffy coat. CDR3 sequence: CASSLVAGGRETQYF. Partial CDR3 DNA: TGTGCCAGCAGCTTAGTAGCGGGGGGAAGAGAGACG.